This T cell receptor beta chain was documented in a study of T cell clones after liver transplantation. About the study: As an antigen-independent comparator, third-party-reactive TCRbeta sequences came from pre-transplant mixed lymphocyte reactions. Without induction therapy, subjects received standard immunosuppression until 12-24 months post-transplant.

Germline V gene sequence: CDR1 MNHEY, CDR2 SVGAGI. Trimming left V 4 bases short and J 7 bases short, with 9 bases between. The CDR3 runs 12 residues. Sequencing used immunoSEQ multiplex PCR; TCRdb keeps in-frame clones, though not all of them. The sample lists roughly 23,000 clones, under 95% seen once, with roughly 25% in the top ten. The V and J genes are TRBV6-5 and TRBJ2-3; D uncertain. This sequence originates from a human patient who received a liver transplant. The graft donor may have given rise to some T cells. Source: CD8+ T cells from blood, taken less than 27 months after liver transplant. This CDR3 is CASSSMGNTQYF. As DNA, the CDR3 is TGTGCCAGCAGTTCGATGGGTAATACGCAGTATTTT.